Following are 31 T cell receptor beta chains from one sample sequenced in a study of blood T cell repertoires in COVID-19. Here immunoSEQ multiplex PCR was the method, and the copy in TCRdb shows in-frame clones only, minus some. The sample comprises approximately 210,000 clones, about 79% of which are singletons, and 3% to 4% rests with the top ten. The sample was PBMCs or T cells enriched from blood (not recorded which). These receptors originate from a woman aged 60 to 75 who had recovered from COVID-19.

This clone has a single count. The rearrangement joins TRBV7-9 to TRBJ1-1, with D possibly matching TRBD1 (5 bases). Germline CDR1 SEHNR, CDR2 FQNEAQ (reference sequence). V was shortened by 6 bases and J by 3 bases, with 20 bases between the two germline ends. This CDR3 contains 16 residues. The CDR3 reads CASRGSWGTGDTEAFF. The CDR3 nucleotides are TGTGCCAGCAGAGGGTCCTGGGGGACGGGGGACACTGAAGCTTTCTTT.

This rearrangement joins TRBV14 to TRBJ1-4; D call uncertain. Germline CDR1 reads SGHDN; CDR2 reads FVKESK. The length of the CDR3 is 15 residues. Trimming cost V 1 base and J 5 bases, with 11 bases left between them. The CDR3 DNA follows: TGTGCCAGCAGCCAAGCTCCCGTTCAGAATGAAAAACTGTTTTTT. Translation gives CASSQAPVQNEKLFF.

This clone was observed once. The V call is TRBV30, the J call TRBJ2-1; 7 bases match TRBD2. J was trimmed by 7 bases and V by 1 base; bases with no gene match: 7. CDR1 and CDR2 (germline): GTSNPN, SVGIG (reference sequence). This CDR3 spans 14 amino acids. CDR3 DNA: TGTGCCTGGAGTGAACTAGCGAGCATGAATGAGCAGTTCTTC. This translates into CAWSELASMNEQFF.

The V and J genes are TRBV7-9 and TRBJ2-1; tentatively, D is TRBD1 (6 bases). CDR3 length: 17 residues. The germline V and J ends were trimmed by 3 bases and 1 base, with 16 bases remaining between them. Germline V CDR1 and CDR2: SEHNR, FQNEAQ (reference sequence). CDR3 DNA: TGTGCCAGCAGCTTGGGGGAAGGACAGCGATCCTACAATGAGCAGTTCTTC. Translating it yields CASSLGEGQRSYNEQFF. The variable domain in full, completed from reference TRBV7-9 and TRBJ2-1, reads DTGVSQNPRHKITKRGQNVTFRCDPISEHNRLYWYRQTLGQGPEFLTYFQNEAQLEKSRLLSDRFSAERPKGSFSTLEIQRTEQGDSAMYLCASSLGEGQRSYNEQFFGPGTRLTVL.

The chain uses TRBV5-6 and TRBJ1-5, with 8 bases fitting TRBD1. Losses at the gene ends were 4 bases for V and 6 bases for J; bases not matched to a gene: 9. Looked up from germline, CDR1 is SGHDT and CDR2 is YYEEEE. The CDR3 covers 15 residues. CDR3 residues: CASSKTGADSQPQHF. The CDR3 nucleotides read TGTGCCAGCAGCAAGACAGGGGCTGACAGTCAGCCCCAGCATTTT.

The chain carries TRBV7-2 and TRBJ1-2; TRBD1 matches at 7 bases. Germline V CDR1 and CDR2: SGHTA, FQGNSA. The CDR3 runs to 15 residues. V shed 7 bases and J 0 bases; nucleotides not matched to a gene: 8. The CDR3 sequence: CASKQNRGPNYGYTF. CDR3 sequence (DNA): TGTGCCAGCAAACAAAACAGGGGCCCTAACTATGGCTACACCTTC.

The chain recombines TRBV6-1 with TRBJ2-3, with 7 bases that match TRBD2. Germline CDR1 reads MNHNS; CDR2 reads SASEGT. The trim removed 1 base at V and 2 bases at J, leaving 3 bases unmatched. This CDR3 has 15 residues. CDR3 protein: CASSEGLAVTDTQYF. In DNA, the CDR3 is TGTGCCAGCAGTGAAGGTCTAGCGGTCACAGATACGCAGTATTTT.

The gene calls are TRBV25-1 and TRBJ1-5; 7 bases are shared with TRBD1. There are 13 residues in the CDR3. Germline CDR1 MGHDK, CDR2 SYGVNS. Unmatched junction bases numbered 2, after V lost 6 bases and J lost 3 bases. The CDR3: CASSTGDNQPQHF. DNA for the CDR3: TGTGCCAGCAGCACAGGGGACAATCAGCCCCAGCATTTT. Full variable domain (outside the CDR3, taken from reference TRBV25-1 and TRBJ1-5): EADIYQTPRYLVIGTGKKITLECSQTMGHDKMYWYQQDPGMELHLIHYSYGVNSTEKGDLSSESTVSRIRTEHFPLTLESARPSHTSQYLCASSTGDNQPQHFGDGTRLSIL.

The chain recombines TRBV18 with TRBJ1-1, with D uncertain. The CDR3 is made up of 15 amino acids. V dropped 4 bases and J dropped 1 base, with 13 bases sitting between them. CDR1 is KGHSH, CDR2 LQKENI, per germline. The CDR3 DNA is TGTGCCAGCTCACGCGGGATAGTGGGGAACACTGAAGCTTTCTTT. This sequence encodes CASSRGIVGNTEAFF.

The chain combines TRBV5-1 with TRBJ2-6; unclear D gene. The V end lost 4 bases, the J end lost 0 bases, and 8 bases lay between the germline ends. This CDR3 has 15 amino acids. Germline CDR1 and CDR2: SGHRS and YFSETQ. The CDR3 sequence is CASSVQNSGANVLTF. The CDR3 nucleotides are TGCGCCAGCAGCGTACAGAACTCTGGGGCCAACGTCCTGACTTTC. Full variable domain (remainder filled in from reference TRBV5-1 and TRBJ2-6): KAGVTQTPRYLIKTRGQQVTLSCSPISGHRSVSWYQQTPGQGLQFLFEYFSETQRNKGNFPGRFSGRQFSNSRSEMNVSTLELGDSALYLCASSVQNSGANVLTFGAGSRLTVL.

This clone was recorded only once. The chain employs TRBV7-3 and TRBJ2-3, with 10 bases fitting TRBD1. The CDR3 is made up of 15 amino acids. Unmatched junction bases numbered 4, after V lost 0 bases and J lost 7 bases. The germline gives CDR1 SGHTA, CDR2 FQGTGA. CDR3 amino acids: CASSLTGDRGNTQYF. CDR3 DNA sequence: TGTGCCAGCAGCTTAACCGGGGACAGGGGAAATACGCAGTATTTT. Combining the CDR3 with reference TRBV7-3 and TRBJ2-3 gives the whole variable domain GAGVSQTPSNKVTEKGKYVELRCDPISGHTALYWYRQSLGQGPEFLIYFQGTGAADDSGLPNDRFFAVRPEGSVSTLKIQRTERGDSAVYLCASSLTGDRGNTQYFGPGTRLTVL.

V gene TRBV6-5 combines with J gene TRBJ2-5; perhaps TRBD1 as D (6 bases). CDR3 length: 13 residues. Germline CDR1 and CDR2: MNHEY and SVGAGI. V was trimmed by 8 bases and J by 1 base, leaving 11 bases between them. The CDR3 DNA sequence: TGTGCCAGCCGCGGACAGATCCAAGAGACCCAGTACTTC. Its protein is CASRGQIQETQYF.

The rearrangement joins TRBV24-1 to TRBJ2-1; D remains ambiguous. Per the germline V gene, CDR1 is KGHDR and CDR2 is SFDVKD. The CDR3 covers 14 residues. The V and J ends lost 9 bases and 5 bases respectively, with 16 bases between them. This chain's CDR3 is CATDDGITNNEQFF. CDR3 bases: TGTGCCACCGACGACGGCATAACTAACAATGAGCAGTTCTTC.

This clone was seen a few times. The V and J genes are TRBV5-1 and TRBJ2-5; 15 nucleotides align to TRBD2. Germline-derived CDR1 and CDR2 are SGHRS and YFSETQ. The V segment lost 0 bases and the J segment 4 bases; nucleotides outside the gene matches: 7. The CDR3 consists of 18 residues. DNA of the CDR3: TGCGCCAGCAGCTTGGCACCGGGACTAGCGGGAGGAAGAGAGACCCAGTACTTC. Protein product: CASSLAPGLAGGRETQYF.

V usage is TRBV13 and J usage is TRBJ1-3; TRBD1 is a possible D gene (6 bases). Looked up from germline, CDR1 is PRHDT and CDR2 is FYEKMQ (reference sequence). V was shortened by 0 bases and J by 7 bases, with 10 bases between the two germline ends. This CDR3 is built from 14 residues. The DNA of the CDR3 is TGTGCCAGCAGCTTAGGACAGGGAATGAACACCATATATTTT. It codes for CASSLGQGMNTIYF.

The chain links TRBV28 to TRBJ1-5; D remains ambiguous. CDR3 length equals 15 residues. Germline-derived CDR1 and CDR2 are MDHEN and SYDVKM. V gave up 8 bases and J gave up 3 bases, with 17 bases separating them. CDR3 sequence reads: CASRAASRSNQPQHF. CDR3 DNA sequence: TGTGCCAGCCGAGCTGCATCCAGGTCCAATCAGCCCCAGCATTTT.

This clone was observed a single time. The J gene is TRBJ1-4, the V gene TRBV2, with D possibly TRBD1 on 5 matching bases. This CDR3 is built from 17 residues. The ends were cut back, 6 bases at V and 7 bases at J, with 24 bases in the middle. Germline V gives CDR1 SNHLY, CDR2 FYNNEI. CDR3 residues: CASRGGNGRPRGEKLFF. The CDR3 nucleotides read TGTGCCAGCAGGGGGGGGAACGGTAGACCTCGGGGTGAAAAACTGTTTTTT.

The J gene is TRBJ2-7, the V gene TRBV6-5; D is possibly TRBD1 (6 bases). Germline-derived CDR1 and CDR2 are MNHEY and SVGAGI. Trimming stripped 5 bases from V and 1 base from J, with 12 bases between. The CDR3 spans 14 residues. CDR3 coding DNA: TGTGCCAGCAGTATAAGGACAGATTCCTACGAGCAGTACTTC. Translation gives CASSIRTDSYEQYF.

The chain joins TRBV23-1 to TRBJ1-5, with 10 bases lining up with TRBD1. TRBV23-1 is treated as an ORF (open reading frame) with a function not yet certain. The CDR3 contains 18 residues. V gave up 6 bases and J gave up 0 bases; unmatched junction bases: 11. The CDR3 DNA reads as TGCGCCAGCAGGGGGCAGACAGGGGGCCTCTATAGCAATCAGCCCCAGCATTTT. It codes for CASRGQTGGLYSNQPQHF.

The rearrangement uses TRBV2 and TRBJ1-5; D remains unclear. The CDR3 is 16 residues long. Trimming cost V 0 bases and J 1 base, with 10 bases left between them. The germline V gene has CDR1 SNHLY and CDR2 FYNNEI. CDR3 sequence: CASSEAAAGSNQPQHF. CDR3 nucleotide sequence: TGTGCCAGCAGTGAAGCTGCGGCTGGGAGCAATCAGCCCCAGCATTTT.

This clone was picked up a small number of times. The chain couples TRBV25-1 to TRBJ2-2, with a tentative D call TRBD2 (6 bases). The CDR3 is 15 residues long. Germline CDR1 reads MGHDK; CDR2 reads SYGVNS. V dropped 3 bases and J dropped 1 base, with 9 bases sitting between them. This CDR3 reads CASSEPGVNTGELFF. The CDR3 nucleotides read TGTGCCAGCAGTGAGCCGGGGGTGAACACCGGGGAGCTGTTTTTT.

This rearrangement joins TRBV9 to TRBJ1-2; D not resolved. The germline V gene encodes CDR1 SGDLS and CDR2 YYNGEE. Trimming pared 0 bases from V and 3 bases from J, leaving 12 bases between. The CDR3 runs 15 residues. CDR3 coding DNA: TGTGCCAGCAGCGTAGTCCGGGATGGGGACTATGGCTACACCTTC. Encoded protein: CASSVVRDGDYGYTF.

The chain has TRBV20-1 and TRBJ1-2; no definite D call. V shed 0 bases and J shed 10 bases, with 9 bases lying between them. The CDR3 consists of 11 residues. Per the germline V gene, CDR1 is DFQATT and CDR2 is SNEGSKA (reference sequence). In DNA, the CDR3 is TGCAGTGCTAGAGATCCCGGGTCCTACACCTTC. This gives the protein CSARDPGSYTF.

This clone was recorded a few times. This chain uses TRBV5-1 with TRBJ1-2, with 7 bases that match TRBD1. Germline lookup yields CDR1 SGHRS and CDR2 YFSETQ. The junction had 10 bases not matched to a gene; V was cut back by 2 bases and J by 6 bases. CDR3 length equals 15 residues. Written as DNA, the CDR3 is TGCGCCAGCAGCTTTTTCCCGACAGGGAAAAATGGCTACACCTTC. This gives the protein CASSFFPTGKNGYTF.

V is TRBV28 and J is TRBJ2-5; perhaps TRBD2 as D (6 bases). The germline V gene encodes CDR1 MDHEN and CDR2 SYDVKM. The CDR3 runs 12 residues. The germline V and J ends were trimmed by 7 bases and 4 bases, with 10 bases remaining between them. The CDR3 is CASIGGAETQYF. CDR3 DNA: TGTGCCAGCATAGGAGGGGCAGAGACCCAGTACTTC.

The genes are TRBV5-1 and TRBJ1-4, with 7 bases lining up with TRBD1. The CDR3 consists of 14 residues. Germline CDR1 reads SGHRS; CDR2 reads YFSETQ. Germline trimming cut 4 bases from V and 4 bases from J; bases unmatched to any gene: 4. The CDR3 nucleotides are TGCGCCAGCAGCACCGGGACAGATAATGAAAAACTGTTTTTT. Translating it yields CASSTGTDNEKLFF.

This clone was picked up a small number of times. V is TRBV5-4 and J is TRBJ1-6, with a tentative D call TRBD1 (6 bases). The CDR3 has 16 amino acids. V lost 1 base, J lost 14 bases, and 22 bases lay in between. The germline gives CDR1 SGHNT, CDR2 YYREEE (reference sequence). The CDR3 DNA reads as TGTGCCAGCAGCTTGAGACAGAATTCACTAAGGGGGACCCTCCACTTT. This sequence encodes CASSLRQNSLRGTLHF.

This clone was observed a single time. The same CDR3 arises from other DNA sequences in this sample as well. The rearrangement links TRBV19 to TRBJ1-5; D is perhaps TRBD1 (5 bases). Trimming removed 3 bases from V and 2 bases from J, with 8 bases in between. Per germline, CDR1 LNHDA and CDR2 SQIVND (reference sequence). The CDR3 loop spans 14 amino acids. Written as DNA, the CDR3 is TGTGCCAGTAGTATCCAGGGTGGCAATCAGCCCCAGCATTTT. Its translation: CASSIQGGNQPQHF.

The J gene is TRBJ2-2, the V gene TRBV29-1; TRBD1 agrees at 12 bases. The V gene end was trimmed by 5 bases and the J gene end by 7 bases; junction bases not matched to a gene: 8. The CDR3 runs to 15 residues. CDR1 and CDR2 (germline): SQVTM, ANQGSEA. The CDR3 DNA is TGCAGCGTTCCCGGGACAGGGGGCGTTGACGGGGAGCTGTTTTTT. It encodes CSVPGTGGVDGELFF.

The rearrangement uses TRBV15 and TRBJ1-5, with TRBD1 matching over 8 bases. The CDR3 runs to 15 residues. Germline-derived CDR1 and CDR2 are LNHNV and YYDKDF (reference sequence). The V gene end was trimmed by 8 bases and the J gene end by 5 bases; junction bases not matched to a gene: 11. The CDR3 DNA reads TGTGCCACCGATCAGGGGGCGTTTATAGATCAGCCCCAGCATTTT. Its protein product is CATDQGAFIDQPQHF.

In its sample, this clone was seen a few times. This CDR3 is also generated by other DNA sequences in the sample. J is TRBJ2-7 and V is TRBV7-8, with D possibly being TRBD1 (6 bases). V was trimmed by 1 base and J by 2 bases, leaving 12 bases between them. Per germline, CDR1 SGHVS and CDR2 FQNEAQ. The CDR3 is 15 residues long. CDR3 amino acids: CASSLEGRGTYEQYF. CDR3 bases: TGTGCCAGCAGCTTAGAGGGCAGGGGCACCTACGAGCAGTACTTC.